The sequence of this T cell receptor beta chain was determined in a study of shared clonotypes between healthy human individuals. An assay was performed, and its level was deep. Original handling: Sequence data from immunoSEQ were junction-only and lacked quality scores; consequently, filtering differed. Profiled with immunoSEQ multiplex PCR; TCRdb holds only in-frame clones, not every one. The V and J calls and clone size come from that table; D and trimming were worked out from the DNA. In the table there are about 660,000 clones, 74% of which are singletons. Germline CDR1 reads MNHNS; CDR2 reads SASEGT. V was cut by 10 bases and J by 2 bases, with 9 bases left in between. The CDR3 length is 11 residues. As for this clone: Antigen: not known.

Overall study findings and caveats: Sequencing depth was a factor that was expected to affect clonotype sharing among donors.

The rearrangement links TRBV6-1 to TRBJ2-7, with D perhaps TRBD2 (6 bases). The TCR originated in a woman aged 30 to 39 in good health. Sequencing was carried out using memory CD4+ T cells sorted from blood. The subset is: CD45RA-negative fraction. In nucleotides, the CDR3 is TGTGCCACCCCGGGGGCCTACGAGCAGTACTTC. It translates to CATPGAYEQYF.